These 18 T cell receptor beta chains came from one sample sequenced in a study of blood T cells in healthy people across ages. Together with a sample-barcoded 5' primer, a J-beta primer mix was included in a second PCR lasting about 6 to 11 cycles. In TCRdb, the 5' RACE reads were re-called with MiXCR into one record per CDR3 protein. The table shows 600,000 to 850,000 distinct CDR3 sequences, with more than 40% occurring only once. The sample was blood. The receptors come from an older woman in good health.

V is TRBV25-1 and J is TRBJ2-7, with D maybe TRBD2 (5 bases). Germline lookup yields CDR1 MGHDK and CDR2 SYGVNS. V dropped 7 bases and J dropped 5 bases, with 18 bases sitting between them. The CDR3 contains 14 residues. CDR3 amino acids: CASTARPDGNEQYF. The CDR3 DNA reads TGTGCCAGCACCGCTCGCCCGGACGGGAACGAGCAGTACTTC.

This clonotype was found a few times. V gene TRBV15 combines with J gene TRBJ2-3, with 10 bases lining up with TRBD1. V was clipped by 4 bases and J by 7 bases; unmatched bases: 17. The CDR3 has 18 residues. Per germline, CDR1 LNHNV and CDR2 YYDKDF (reference sequence). The CDR3 region has the DNA TGTGCCACCAGCACCAGCCTGTACGACAGGGGGCCCTCAAATACGCAGTATTTT. Its translation: CATSTSLYDRGPSNTQYF. Drawing the rest from reference TRBV15 and TRBJ2-3, the complete variable domain is DAMVIQNPRYQVTQFGKPVTLSCSQTLNHNVMYWYQQKSSQAPKLLFHYYDKDFNNEADTPDNFQSRRPNTSFCFLDIRSPGLGDTAMYLCATSTSLYDRGPSNTQYFGPGTRLTVL.

This clonotype was seen ten or more times. The V call is TRBV29-1, the J call TRBJ2-7; perhaps TRBD1 as D (7 bases). The germline V gene encodes CDR1 SQVTM and CDR2 ANQGSEA. With 4 bases removed from V and 4 bases from J, the gap between germline ends came to 14 bases. The length of the CDR3 is 13 residues. The CDR3 bases are TGCAGCGTTGGACAGGGAGGACTGTACGAGCAGTACTTC. Encoded protein: CSVGQGGLYEQYF.

The CDR3 nucleotides read TGCAGCGTTGAACATCGGGGCGAGCAGTACTTC. Translating gives CSVEHRGEQYF. V and J are TRBV29-1 and TRBJ2-7, with a weak D call TRBD2 (5 bases). The V gene lost 2 bases and the J gene lost 6 bases, with 8 bases spanning the gap. The CDR3 runs 11 residues. Germline CDR1 reads SQVTM; CDR2 reads ANQGSEA.

CDR3 DNA: TGCAGTGCTAGAGATCTCTCGGGGGGCAACACCGGGGAGCTGTTTTTT. This encodes CSARDLSGGNTGELFF. The chain couples TRBV20-1 to TRBJ2-2, with D possibly being TRBD2 (7 bases). Germline V gene sequence: CDR1 DFQATT, CDR2 SNEGSKA (reference sequence). V shed 0 bases and J shed 2 bases, with 13 bases lying between them. CDR3 size: 16 residues.

Concerning this clonotype itself: A single base separates this from a much larger clone, so it may be a read error. The CDR3 sequence: CSVQDGGGETQYF. As DNA, the CDR3 is TGCAGCGTTCAAGACGGGGGAGGAGAGACCCAGTACTTC. This chain connects TRBV29-1 to TRBJ2-5, with D possibly matching TRBD2 (6 bases). CDR3 length equals 13 residues. Per the germline V gene, CDR1 is SQVTM and CDR2 is ANQGSEA. Filled out from reference TRBV29-1 and TRBJ2-5, the complete variable domain reads SAVISQKPSRDICQRGTSLTIQCQVDSQVTMMFWYRQQPGQSLTLIATANQGSEATYESGFVIDKFPISRPNLTFSTLTVSNMSPEDSSIYLCSVQDGGGETQYFGPGTRLLVL.

This clonotype was seen only a few times. CDR3 bases: TGTGCCAGCAGCTTGATGGGGGGGGCGAACACTGAAGCTTTCTTT. Translated, it gives CASSLMGGANTEAFF. The rearrangement links TRBV7-2 to TRBJ1-1, with D possibly TRBD1 on 6 matching bases. V was shortened by 3 bases and J by 1 base, with 12 bases between the two germline ends. From germline, CDR1 is SGHTA and CDR2 FQGNSA. The CDR3 runs 15 residues.

The chain has TRBV6-5 and TRBJ2-1; D tentatively fits TRBD1 or TRBD2 (6 bases each). The CDR3 has 13 amino acids. Germline assignment: CDR1 MNHEY and CDR2 SVGAGI. Trimming took off 0 bases at V and 9 bases at J, with 9 bases between the two ends. CDR3 loop: CASSYSKGGEQFF. In nucleotides, the CDR3 is TGTGCCAGCAGTTACTCGAAGGGGGGTGAGCAGTTCTTC.

This chain's CDR3 is CASSQTGTGGTGELFF. The CDR3 DNA reads TGTGCCAGCAGCCAAACCGGGACAGGGGGGACCGGGGAGCTGTTTTTT. The chain couples TRBV7-2 to TRBJ2-2; 11 bases are a match to TRBD1. Unmatched junction bases numbered 7, after V lost 5 bases and J lost 5 bases. Germline CDR1 and CDR2: SGHTA and FQGNSA. This CDR3 has 16 residues.

On this clonotype itself: This could be a read error, since a much larger clone is one nucleotide away. The genes are TRBV29-1 and TRBJ2-7; D may be TRBD1 or TRBD2 (5 bases each). Germline V gene data show CDR1 as SQVTM and CDR2 as ANQGSEA. Trimming pared 5 bases from V and 6 bases from J, leaving 17 bases between. The CDR3 consists of 13 residues. CDR3 bases: TGCAGCGTTTGGGTACAGGAAGGGAGCGAGCAGTACTTC. Protein sequence: CSVWVQEGSEQYF.

This clonotype came up a few times. The rearrangement links TRBV28 to TRBJ2-1, with 8 bases lining up with TRBD2. In germline, CDR1 is MDHEN, CDR2 SYDVKM. V was clipped by 6 bases and J by 5 bases; unmatched bases: 6. There are 14 residues in the CDR3. The CDR3 coding sequence is TGTGCCAGCAGGGAGGGACTAGGCAACAATGAGCAGTTCTTC. Translated: CASREGLGNNEQFF.

The rearrangement uses TRBV10-3 and TRBJ2-3; no definite D call. V was shortened by 7 bases and J by 6 bases, with 20 bases between the two germline ends. CDR1 is ENHRY, CDR2 SYGVKD, per germline. This CDR3 has 15 amino acids. CDR3 in DNA: TGTGCCATCACAACTGACCCAGCAATCGGGGATACGCAGTATTTT. This codes for CAITTDPAIGDTQYF.

This clonotype was counted between two and nine times. This chain uses TRBV20-1 with TRBJ2-3, with 10 bases aligning to TRBD2. The trim removed 1 base at V and 7 bases at J, leaving 8 bases unmatched. The V gene's germline CDR1 is DFQATT and CDR2 SNEGSKA (reference sequence). The CDR3 is made up of 15 amino acids. This chain's CDR3 is CSARVFLAGVHTQYF. CDR3 nucleotides: TGCAGTGCTAGAGTTTTCCTAGCGGGAGTTCATACGCAGTATTTT.

This clonotype has a handful of counts. The chain carries TRBV11-1 and TRBJ2-5; TRBD2 agrees at 10 bases. Trimming cost V 5 bases and J 4 bases; bases outside gene matches: 10. The germline V gene has CDR1 SGHAT and CDR2 FQDESV (reference sequence). The CDR3 consists of 16 residues. The CDR3 is CASSPPRAGGLETQYF. The CDR3 DNA reads TGTGCCAGCAGCCCCCCCAGAGCGGGGGGGCTAGAGACCCAGTACTTC.

This clonotype has a handful of counts. This chain connects TRBV5-1 to TRBJ2-1, with D unresolved. The CDR3 loop spans 14 amino acids. From germline, CDR1 is SGHRS and CDR2 YFSETQ. The V gene lost 4 bases and the J gene lost 0 bases, with 8 bases spanning the gap. The CDR3 spells CASSVALSYNEQFF. The CDR3 coding sequence is TGCGCCAGCAGCGTGGCCCTCTCCTACAATGAGCAGTTCTTC.

As for this clonotype: A much larger clone lies a single base off, so this may be a read error. The chain carries TRBV7-2 and TRBJ2-5; 9 bases agree with TRBD2. The CDR3 totals 16 residues. Per the germline V gene, CDR1 is SGHTA and CDR2 is FQGNSA. V lost 1 base to trimming and J lost 11 bases; unmatched junction nucleotides: 14. CDR3: CASSLDSGSWGDEQYF. CDR3 DNA: TGTGCCAGCAGCTTAGATAGCGGGAGTTGGGGCGATGAGCAGTACTTC.

The CDR3 here is CSVRLNEKLFF. Written as DNA, the CDR3 is TGCAGCGTTCGACTAAATGAAAAACTGTTTTTT. This chain connects TRBV29-1 to TRBJ1-4; D is unresolved. There are 11 residues in the CDR3. Between the trimmed V and J ends, which lost 5 bases and 5 bases, there was a span of 6 bases. CDR1 and CDR2 from the germline V gene are SQVTM and ANQGSEA.

The gene calls are TRBV29-1 and TRBJ2-3; perhaps TRBD2 as D (6 bases). V shed 4 bases and J shed 4 bases, with 18 bases lying between them. Per the germline V gene, CDR1 is SQVTM and CDR2 is ANQGSEA. The CDR3 runs to 15 residues. CDR3 nucleotides: TGCAGCGTTGGGCGGTCACTAGCAGTCGCAGATACGCAGTATTTT. It specifies CSVGRSLAVADTQYF.